This T cell receptor (beta chain) was documented in a study of blood T cell repertoires in COVID-19. Profiling relied on immunoSEQ multiplex PCR, and the TCRdb table lists in-frame clones only, not all of them. The table lists 300,000 to 400,000 clones, approximately 88% of them singletons. CDR3 size: 13 residues. Trimming pared 6 bases from V and 6 bases from J, leaving 10 bases between. CDR1 is KGHDR, CDR2 SFDVKD, per germline. The specimen sequenced was PBMCs or T cells enriched from blood (not recorded which). This clonotype was obtained from a woman in her twenties or thirties with acute COVID-19. The V and J genes are TRBV24-1 and TRBJ2-2; unclear D gene. The CDR3, as DNA: TGTGCCACCAGTTTTCCAAGCCCCGGGGAGCTGTTTTTT. Translation gives CATSFPSPGELFF.